The 31 T cell receptor beta chains below come from one sample, sequenced in a study of cytomegalovirus exposure and HLA in healthy donors. Both 60 Vbeta primers and 13 Jbeta primers went into the PCR. Only in-frame clones appear in the TCRdb table, and some are missing; sequencing was by immunoSEQ multiplex PCR. The sample records some 120,000 clones, approximately 68% being singletons. Sequencing was done on a sample of PBMCs. These receptors originate from a man aged 25 to 40 in good health and CMV-seropositive.

V and J are TRBV11-1 and TRBJ2-4; TRBD2 matches 10 bases. Germline V gene lookup returns CDR1 SGHAT and CDR2 FQDESV (reference sequence). V trimming: 1 base; J trimming: 15 bases; junction bases outside the gene matches: 18. The CDR3 consists of 17 residues. The CDR3 DNA reads TGTGCCAGCAGCTTAGATGTTGCAGCGGGAGGGCCCGGCGGGGGGTACTTC. Translating it yields CASSLDVAAGGPGGGYF.

V is TRBV7-2 and J is TRBJ2-7, with 7 bases lining up with TRBD1. After removal of 5 bases from V and 2 bases from J, the junction contained 6 bases not matched to a gene. Per germline, CDR1 SGHTA and CDR2 FQGNSA. The length of the CDR3 is 14 residues. CDR3: CASSHGDRPYEQYF. The CDR3 DNA is TGTGCCAGCAGCCATGGGGACAGACCCTACGAGCAGTACTTC.

This sequence joins TRBV5-4 and TRBJ1-1; D is perhaps TRBD1 (6 bases). CDR1 is SGHNT and CDR2 is YYREEE in the germline V gene (reference sequence). V lost 4 bases and J 2 bases, leaving 12 bases between the germline ends. The CDR3 runs to 14 residues. CDR3 coding DNA: TGTGCCAGCAGCCGTCAGGACAGAAACACTGAAGCTTTCTTT. Translating it yields CASSRQDRNTEAFF.

This chain joins TRBV11-3 and TRBJ1-1; possible D gene TRBD1, 5 bases. The germline CDR1 and CDR2 sequences are SGHNT and YENEEA. Trimming took 2 bases from V and 4 from J, leaving 11 bases between them. The CDR3 has 14 amino acids. CDR3 protein: CASSLRGGSTEAFF. CDR3 bases: TGTGCCAGCAGCTTACGGGGGGGAAGCACTGAAGCTTTCTTT.

This chain uses TRBV7-2 with TRBJ2-1, with 7 bases that match TRBD1. The germline gives CDR1 SGHTA, CDR2 FQGNSA. J lost 9 bases, V lost 5 bases, and 10 bases had no gene match. CDR3 length: 14 residues. The CDR3 loop is CASSTLQGPAEQFF. In DNA, the CDR3 is TGTGCCAGCAGCACCTTACAGGGGCCGGCTGAGCAGTTCTTC.

This rearrangement joins TRBV9 to TRBJ1-2, with D possibly TRBD1 on 5 matching bases. CDR1 and CDR2 (germline): SGDLS, YYNGEE. The CDR3 is made up of 16 amino acids. V was pared by 2 bases and J by 8 bases, with 22 bases between. DNA for the CDR3: TGTGCCAGCAGCGTGGCCCCCGAAGGGACTCCGGGGGGCTACACCTTC. It translates to CASSVAPEGTPGGYTF.

In its sample, this clone was seen once. The gene calls are TRBV9 and TRBJ2-1; D is perhaps TRBD1 or TRBD2 (10 bases each). V lost 6 bases, J lost 5 bases, and 27 bases lay in between. The CDR3 is 18 amino acids. CDR1 is SGDLS and CDR2 is YYNGEE in the germline V gene. CDR3 in amino acids: CASKCPGQGLAGDNEQFF. In DNA, the CDR3 is TGTGCCAGCAAGTGTCCGGGACAGGGGCTAGCGGGGGACAATGAGCAGTTCTTC. Looking up the rest from reference TRBV9 and TRBJ2-1 gives the full variable domain: DSGVTQTPKHLITATGQRVTLRCSPRSGDLSVYWYQQSLDQGLQFLIQYYNGEERAKGNILERFSAQQFPDLHSELNLSSLELGDSALYFCASKCPGQGLAGDNEQFFGPGTRLTVL.

J is TRBJ2-5 and V is TRBV5-1; 7 positions agree with TRBD2. The J call may be wrong; the DNA end is better matched by TRBJ2-7. The CDR3 covers 18 residues. Germline-derived CDR1 and CDR2 are SGHRS and YFSETQ. This CDR3 is CASSPSQGNTAGRYEQYF. CDR3 in DNA: TGCGCCAGCAGCCCGAGTCAGGGTAACACAGCGGGGCGCTACGAGCAGTACTTC.

V is TRBV5-1 and J is TRBJ2-1, with TRBD2 as a possible D gene (6 bases). CDR3 length: 17 amino acids. V lost 4 bases and J 9 bases, leaving 26 bases between the germline ends. The germline V gene encodes CDR1 SGHRS and CDR2 YFSETQ. The CDR3 is CASSLEAWGTLTSEQFF. The CDR3 DNA sequence: TGCGCCAGCAGCCTTGAAGCGTGGGGGACTCTAACAAGTGAGCAGTTCTTC.

The chain has TRBV27 and TRBJ2-3, with D perhaps TRBD2 (5 bases). Germline V gives CDR1 MNHEY, CDR2 SMNVEV (reference sequence). The V end was cut by 4 bases, the J end by 6 bases, with 14 bases between. This CDR3 contains 14 residues. CDR3 coding DNA: TGTGCCAGCAGTTCCCGGACTGATTGGGATACGCAGTATTTT. This codes for CASSSRTDWDTQYF.

V is TRBV18 and J is TRBJ1-3; TRBD1 aligns across 10 bases. This CDR3 contains 16 residues. Germline CDR1 and CDR2: KGHSH and LQKENI. Trimming at V came to 3 bases and at J to 7 bases, leaving 9 bases not matched to a gene. Here the CDR3 DNA reads TGTGCCAGCTCACCCCAAGGCGGGACAGGGGAGAACACCATATATTTT. This translates into CASSPQGGTGENTIYF.

The rearrangement uses TRBV18 and TRBJ2-7; TRBD1 agrees at 7 bases. This CDR3 is 15 amino acids long. Germline V gene sequence: CDR1 KGHSH, CDR2 LQKENI. Trimming removed 3 bases from V and 1 base from J; junction bases left unmatched: 6. CDR3 nucleotide sequence: TGTGCCAGCTCACCCCTGGGACAGTTTTCCTACGAGCAGTACTTC. Translation gives CASSPLGQFSYEQYF.

The J gene is TRBJ2-5, the V gene TRBV9, with D maybe TRBD2 (6 bases). This CDR3 is built from 18 residues. The germline gives CDR1 SGDLS, CDR2 YYNGEE. Trimming removed 3 bases from V and 2 bases from J, with 23 bases in between. CDR3 in amino acids: CASSGTSPHPLVQETQYF. CDR3 DNA: TGTGCCAGCAGCGGAACTAGCCCCCACCCCCTTGTACAAGAGACCCAGTACTTC. The full variable domain, with the rest looked up from reference TRBV9 and TRBJ2-5, is DSGVTQTPKHLITATGQRVTLRCSPRSGDLSVYWYQQSLDQGLQFLIQYYNGEERAKGNILERFSAQQFPDLHSELNLSSLELGDSALYFCASSGTSPHPLVQETQYFGPGTRLLVL.

In this sample, this clone turned up a few times. J is TRBJ1-2 and V is TRBV27; 9 positions match TRBD1. CDR3 size: 15 residues. Germline V CDR1 and CDR2: MNHEY, SMNVEV (reference sequence). The V segment lost 5 bases and the J segment 4 bases; nucleotides outside the gene matches: 8. The CDR3 DNA is TGTGCCAGCAGTGTGGATACAGGGGGCCGCTATGGCTACACCTTC. It translates to CASSVDTGGRYGYTF.

J is TRBJ2-2 and V is TRBV4-2; a weak D match, TRBD2 (6 bases). Trimming stripped 1 base from V and 0 bases from J, with 9 bases between. The CDR3 totals 16 residues. Germline V gives CDR1 LGHNA, CDR2 YNFKEQ. The CDR3 coding sequence is TGTGCCAGCAGCCAAGCCGTAGCGGCGAACACCGGGGAGCTGTTTTTT. Protein product: CASSQAVAANTGELFF.

The V call is TRBV2, the J call TRBJ1-2, with 7 bases fitting TRBD1. The CDR3 spans 14 residues. With 2 bases clipped from V and 7 bases from J, the junction kept 7 bases outside the gene matches. The germline CDR1 and CDR2 sequences are SNHLY and FYNNEI. CDR3 nucleotides: TGTGCCAGCAGTGAATTGGAGGGGGCAGGTGGCTACACCTTC. This codes for CASSELEGAGGYTF.

About this clone itself: At one of its ends the junction is not consistent with the germline gene, which may arise from a read error. The chain uses TRBV7-7 and TRBJ2-5; TRBD2 matches at 9 bases. Germline V gene sequence: CDR1 SSHAT, CDR2 FNYEAQ (reference sequence). The CDR3 consists of 14 residues. CDR3 nucleotide sequence: TGTGCTAGCAGCAGTAGCGGGAGAGGAGAGACCCAGTACTTC. Residues: CASSSSGRGETQYF. Supplemented by reference TRBV7-7 and TRBJ2-5, the full variable domain reads GAGVSQSPRYKVTKRGQDVTLRCDPISSHATLYWYQQALGQGPEFLTYFNYEAQPDKSGLPSDRFSAERPEGSISTLTIQRTEQRDSAMYRCASSSSGRGETQYFGPGTRLLVL.

The chain recombines TRBV2 with TRBJ1-1; no definite D call. The CDR3 consists of 15 residues. The V and J ends lost 2 bases and 4 bases respectively, with 14 bases between them. The V gene's germline CDR1 is SNHLY and CDR2 FYNNEI. The CDR3 sequence: CASSELEAMGTEAFF. In DNA, the CDR3 is TGTGCCAGCAGTGAATTAGAGGCTATGGGCACTGAAGCTTTCTTT.

The chain combines TRBV27 with TRBJ2-5; D gene ambiguous. The CDR3 spans 15 residues. V was pared by 2 bases and J by 7 bases, with 17 bases between. From germline, CDR1 is MNHEY and CDR2 SMNVEV (reference sequence). CDR3 nucleotides: TGTGCCAGCAGTTTAAGGTGGGCCGGCCCCAGGACCCAGTACTTC. This encodes CASSLRWAGPRTQYF.

CDR3 in DNA: TGTGCCAGCAGCGTAGATCCATACTTTGGCTACGAGCAGTACTTC. This sequence encodes CASSVDPYFGYEQYF. The J gene is TRBJ2-7, the V gene TRBV9; D gene unclear. Germline lookup yields CDR1 SGDLS and CDR2 YYNGEE. The V gene lost 0 bases and the J gene lost 3 bases, with 13 bases spanning the gap. This CDR3 has 15 residues.

This clone appeared once. The chain recombines TRBV2 with TRBJ1-1, with TRBD1 matching 7 bases. V shed 4 bases and J 8 bases; nucleotides not matched to a gene: 4. Per the germline V gene, CDR1 is SNHLY and CDR2 is FYNNEI. This CDR3 has 12 amino acids. The DNA for the CDR3 is TGTGCCAGCAGTGCTCGGGACAGCGAAGCTTTCTTT. Its protein product is CASSARDSEAFF.

The chain employs TRBV14 and TRBJ1-1; no clear D gene. The CDR3 is 17 amino acids. Deletions cut 2 bases from V and 0 bases from J, with 16 bases between. From germline, CDR1 is SGHDN and CDR2 FVKESK. Here the CDR3 reads CASSQPTLGGMNTEAFF. DNA for the CDR3: TGTGCCAGCAGCCAACCCACTTTGGGAGGGATGAACACTGAAGCTTTCTTT.

This clone was counted a few times. V and J are TRBV5-6 and TRBJ1-4, with D tentatively TRBD1 (6 bases). The V gene's germline CDR1 is SGHDT and CDR2 YYEEEE. The V and J ends lost 4 bases and 3 bases respectively, with 13 bases between them. The CDR3 length is 15 residues. For the CDR3, the DNA is TGTGCCAGCAGCCTCCGGGACAAGTCTAATGAAAAACTGTTTTTT. This encodes CASSLRDKSNEKLFF.

The chain combines TRBV27 with TRBJ2-3; 8 nucleotides line up with TRBD2. Trimming cost V 6 bases and J 4 bases; bases outside gene matches: 9. This CDR3 contains 15 residues. Germline V gene sequence: CDR1 MNHEY, CDR2 SMNVEV (reference sequence). The chain's CDR3 is CASRSLADGPDTQYF. Written as DNA, the CDR3 is TGTGCCAGCAGATCACTAGCGGACGGCCCAGATACGCAGTATTTT.

The chain links TRBV14 to TRBJ2-3, with D possibly matching TRBD1 (5 bases). The CDR3 is made up of 14 amino acids. Germline values: CDR1 SGHDN, CDR2 FVKESK. V was shortened by 3 bases and J by 0 bases, with 7 bases between the two germline ends. CDR3 in amino acids: CASSHQGSTDTQYF. The DNA for the CDR3 is TGTGCCAGCAGCCATCAGGGAAGCACAGATACGCAGTATTTT.

This clone was recorded a few times. The chain is built from TRBV7-6 and TRBJ2-2; no reliable D call. V lost 3 bases and J lost 3, with 5 bases in between. CDR3 size: 13 residues. Germline-derived CDR1 and CDR2 are SGHVS and FNYEAQ. DNA of the CDR3: TGTGCCAGCAGCTTCACGGACACCGGGGAGCTGTTTTTT. It translates to CASSFTDTGELFF. The full variable domain, completed using reference TRBV7-6 and TRBJ2-2, is GAGVSQSPRYKVTKRGQDVALRCDPISGHVSLYWYRQALGQGPEFLTYFNYEAQQDKSGLPNDRFSAERPEGSISTLTIQRTEQRDSAMYRCASSFTDTGELFFGEGSRLTVL.

The rearrangement joins TRBV27 to TRBJ1-5, with D perhaps matching TRBD1 (6 bases). This CDR3 contains 14 residues. Trimming pared 3 bases from V and 9 bases from J, leaving 15 bases between. Germline V gene sequence: CDR1 MNHEY, CDR2 SMNVEV (reference sequence). This CDR3 is CASSFGTPGVPQHF. The CDR3 DNA follows: TGTGCCAGCAGTTTCGGGACACCCGGTGTGCCCCAGCATTTT.

V and J are TRBV7-3 and TRBJ2-3; weak D call: TRBD2 (6 bases). CDR1 SGHTA and CDR2 FQGTGA come from the germline V gene. V was shortened by 3 bases and J by 4 bases, with 11 bases between the two germline ends. The CDR3 is 14 residues long. In DNA, the CDR3 is TGTGCCAGCAGCTTGCAGCCGGGGGCAGATACGCAGTATTTT. Translating it yields CASSLQPGADTQYF.

This rearrangement joins TRBV6-1 to TRBJ2-1, with 13 bases aligning to TRBD2. Germline V lookup: CDR1 MNHNS, CDR2 SASEGT. The CDR3 totals 15 residues. The V gene end was trimmed by 10 bases and the J gene end by 4 bases; junction bases not matched to a gene: 7. This chain's CDR3 is CATVLGLAGYNEQFF. The CDR3 region has the DNA TGTGCCACCGTGCTGGGACTAGCGGGGTACAATGAGCAGTTCTTC.

V usage is TRBV7-8 and J usage is TRBJ1-1; 12 bases align to TRBD1. V dropped 2 bases and J dropped 4; count of bases not matched to a gene: 5. This CDR3 region has 16 residues. Germline V CDR1 and CDR2: SGHVS, FQNEAQ. The CDR3, as DNA: TGTGCCAGCAGCTTAATGGGACAGGGGGCGTTCACTGAAGCTTTCTTT. Amino acids: CASSLMGQGAFTEAFF. The variable domain in full, with the rest retrieved from reference TRBV7-8 and TRBJ1-1, is GAGVSQSPRYKVAKRGQDVALRCDPISGHVSLFWYQQALGQGPEFLTYFQNEAQLDKSGLPSDRFFAERPEGSVSTLKIQRTQQEDSAVYLCASSLMGQGAFTEAFFGQGTRLTVV.

V usage is TRBV18 and J usage is TRBJ1-4; D is possibly TRBD1 (6 bases). This CDR3 has 13 residues. V lost 3 bases to trimming and J lost 8 bases, with 10 bases between them. The germline V gene encodes CDR1 KGHSH and CDR2 LQKENI. The CDR3: CASSPPGTEKLFF. DNA of the CDR3: TGTGCCAGCTCACCCCCCGGGACAGAAAAACTGTTTTTT.